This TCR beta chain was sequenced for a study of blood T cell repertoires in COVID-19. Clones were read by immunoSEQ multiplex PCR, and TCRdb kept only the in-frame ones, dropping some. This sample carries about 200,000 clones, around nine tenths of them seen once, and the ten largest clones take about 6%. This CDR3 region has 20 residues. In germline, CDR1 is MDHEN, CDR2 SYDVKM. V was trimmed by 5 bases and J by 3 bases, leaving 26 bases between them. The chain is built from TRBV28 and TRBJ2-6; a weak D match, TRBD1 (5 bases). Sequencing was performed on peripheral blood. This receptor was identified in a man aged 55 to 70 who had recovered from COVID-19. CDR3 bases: TGTGCCAGCAGTACGCCCCTCTGGGCAGGGCTACCCGTTGGGGCCAACGTCCTGACTTTC. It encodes CASSTPLWAGLPVGANVLTF.